This TCR beta chain was profiled in a study of tumor-infiltrating lymphocytes in primary liver carcinoma. In the case of this clonotype: The CDR3 carries no conserved terminal phenylalanine or tryptophan, so it likely arises from a read error. The DNA is left out, because the CDR3 cannot be placed on it with certainty; the CDR3 is given as TCRdb lists it.

The germline V gene has CDR1 SQVTM and CDR2 ANQGSEA. The CDR3 region is 16 residues in length, termini included. From roughly 0.5 ug total RNA, TCR beta cDNA was generated with a primer in the constant region. Nested multiplex PCR, run for three rounds with slightly modified ARM-PCR, yielded TCR beta libraries. The opening two PCR rounds, 10 cycles each, paired TRBV1-TRBV30 forward primers with a C-beta reverse primer. MiXCR, applied by TCRdb to the multiplex PCR reads, yields one record per CDR3 protein. The sample records fewer than 350,000 distinct CDR3 sequences, about 60% being singletons. The study extracted blood RNA from unsorted whole blood and also extracted germline DNA. Sampling before surgery obtained around 4.4 milliliters of peripheral blood.

Sequenced input: peripheral blood. V usage is TRBV29-1 and J usage is TRBJ2-3; the table names TRBD2, a call not compared with the DNA. The clonotype was recovered from a man aged 40-49 years with primary liver carcinoma and hepatitis B virus infection. CDR3 region: CSVEMRSGRGTDTPYY.